Listed here are 5 T cell receptor beta chains from one sample, sequenced in a study of cytomegalovirus exposure and HLA in healthy donors. TCRdb's table, derived via immunoSEQ multiplex PCR, lists solely in-frame clones and lacks some. Of some 140,000 clones listed, around nine tenths are singletons. Sequenced input: PBMCs. The receptors stem from a man between 18 and 29 years old in good health and CMV-seropositive.

The V gene is TRBV19, the J gene TRBJ1-5, with a tentative D call TRBD1 (6 bases). This CDR3 region has 14 residues. Germline V CDR1 and CDR2: LNHDA, SQIVND (reference sequence). The V end lost 4 bases, the J end lost 4 bases, and 11 bases lay between the germline ends. Here the CDR3 reads CASSNTGSNQPQHF. The CDR3, as DNA: TGTGCCAGTAGTAACACAGGGTCTAATCAGCCCCAGCATTTT.

The J gene is TRBJ1-1, the V gene TRBV29-1; 9 bases agree with TRBD1. The CDR3 is 12 residues long. The ends lost 3 bases at V and 4 bases at J; junction bases unmatched: 0. Germline assignment: CDR1 SQVTM and CDR2 ANQGSEA. CDR3 sequence reads: CSVETGGTEAFF. In nucleotides, the CDR3 is TGCAGCGTTGAGACAGGGGGCACTGAAGCTTTCTTT.

In its sample, this clone was seen once. This chain links TRBV5-5 with TRBJ2-7; D remains unclear. CDR3 size: 13 residues. Germline V CDR1 and CDR2: SGHKS, YYEKEE (reference sequence). The V gene lost 1 base and the J gene lost 0 bases, with 5 bases spanning the gap. This CDR3 reads CASSLPFSYEQYF. CDR3 in DNA: TGTGCCAGCAGCTTGCCATTCTCCTACGAGCAGTACTTC.

This clone has only a few counts. DNA for the CDR3: TGTGCCAGCAGCACTCCTCATTCACCCCTCCACTTT. This sequence encodes CASSTPHSPLHF. The chain employs TRBV9 and TRBJ1-6, with D unresolved. Trimming stripped 4 bases from V and 8 bases from J, with 7 bases between. Germline assignment: CDR1 SGDLS and CDR2 YYNGEE. The CDR3 runs 12 residues.

V is TRBV7-9 and J is TRBJ1-4; TRBD1 aligns across 9 bases. This CDR3 has 16 residues. The J segment lost 0 bases and the V segment lost 5 bases, leaving 4 bases of the junction unmatched. Looked up from germline, CDR1 is SEHNR and CDR2 is FQNEAQ (reference sequence). CDR3 sequence reads: CASSPDRGSTNEKLFF. The CDR3 DNA sequence: TGTGCCAGCAGCCCGGACAGGGGCTCAACTAATGAAAAACTGTTTTTT.